These T cell receptor beta chains were read from a single sample in a study of blood T cell repertoires in COVID-19. TCRdb keeps only in-frame clones here, not all; method: immunoSEQ multiplex PCR. The repertoire includes about 170,000 clones, approximately 84% of them detected once, and 7.7% sits in the top ten. The specimen sequenced was peripheral blood. Every receptor here comes from a man aged 40-49 years who had recovered from COVID-19. CDR3s include the opening cysteine and the closing phenylalanine or tryptophan. A D gene is named only where the DNA matches it firmly. Not every row has a clone size; where given, it reads once, few, many or a size class.

CDR3 | DNA | V | D | size | J
CASSPEGTGNRPVGYTF | TGTGCCAGCAGCCCAGAAGGGACAGGAAATCGACCGGTAGGCTACACCTTC | TRBV7-2 | TRBD1 | - | TRBJ1-2
CASSLAGGETQYF | TGCGCCAGCAGCTTGGCAGGGGGCGAGACCCAGTACTTC | TRBV5-1 | TRBD1 | few | TRBJ2-5
CASSQLRESSTDTQYF | TGTGCCAGCAGCCAATTGCGGGAATCTAGCACAGATACGCAGTATTTT | TRBV7-2 | - | - | TRBJ2-3
CASSGGSGQGKYGYTF | TGTGCCAGCAGCGGCGGGTCGGGACAGGGGAAGTATGGCTACACCTTC | TRBV27 | TRBD1 | - | TRBJ1-2
CASSQQGGLTNEQFF | TGCGCCAGCAGCCAACAAGGGGGCCTGACAAATGAGCAGTTCTTC | TRBV4-3 | TRBD1 | - | TRBJ2-1
CAIRPSSDRVKQYF | TGTGCCATCAGACCCTCGTCAGACAGGGTAAAGCAGTACTTC | TRBV10-3 | TRBD1 | - | TRBJ2-7
CASSLGVTGVSPLHF | TGTGCCAGCAGCTTAGGGGTGACAGGGGTATCACCCCTCCACTTT | TRBV11-3 | TRBD1 | - | TRBJ1-6
CASSGQGGTDTQYF | TGCGCCAGCAGTGGTCAAGGGGGCACAGATACGCAGTATTTT | TRBV4-1 | - | - | TRBJ2-3
CASSPDRSGQVQYF | TGTGCCAGCAGCCCCGACCGATCCGGACAGGTGCAGTACTTC | TRBV6-5 | TRBD1 | - | TRBJ2-7
CASSVMSSYNSPLHF | TGTGCCAGCAGTGTAATGAGCTCCTATAATTCACCCCTCCACTTT | TRBV2 | - | - | TRBJ1-6
CASSSGTGTGELFF | TGTGCCAGTAGTTCAGGGACAGGGACCGGGGAGCTGTTTTTT | TRBV19 | TRBD1 | - | TRBJ2-2
CASREPPSGEEDTQYF | TGTGCCAGCAGGGAGCCGCCTAGCGGGGAGGAAGATACGCAGTATTTT | TRBV6-4 | TRBD2 | few | TRBJ2-3
CASSPLDRQETQYF | TGTGCCAGCTCACCGTTGGACAGACAAGAGACCCAGTACTTC | TRBV18 | - | - | TRBJ2-5
CASSIKLNTEAFF | TGTGCCAGCAGTATCAAATTGAACACTGAAGCTTTCTTT | TRBV12-3/TRBV12-4 | - | - | TRBJ1-1
CSVPGGTAYNEQFF | TGCAGCGTCCCGGGGGGGACAGCTTACAATGAGCAGTTCTTC | TRBV29-1 | - | - | TRBJ2-1
CASSFKGQGNSPLHF | TGTGCCAGCAGCTTCAAAGGTCAGGGAAATTCACCCCTCCACTTT | TRBV7-2 | - | few | TRBJ1-6
CASSLLPGTGSFNYGYTF | TGTGCCAGCAGCTTACTGCCCGGGACAGGGTCGTTCAACTATGGCTACACCTTC | TRBV5-6 | TRBD1 | - | TRBJ1-2
CASSPLRGPRTGELFF | TGTGCCAGCAGTCCCCTCAGGGGTCCGAGGACCGGGGAGCTGTTTTTT | TRBV6-2/TRBV6-3 | - | many | TRBJ2-2
CASSLSGGIYNEQFF | TGTGCCAGCAGCCTTAGTGGCGGTATTTACAATGAGCAGTTCTTC | TRBV7-9 | - | - | TRBJ2-1
CASSRTGEGNSPLHF | TGTGCCAGCAGTCGGACAGGGGAGGGTAATTCACCCCTCCACTTT | TRBV6-4 | TRBD1 | many | TRBJ1-6
CAIRDRVIDTEAFF | TGTGCCATCAGGGACAGGGTAATTGACACTGAAGCTTTCTTT | TRBV10-3 | TRBD1 | few | TRBJ1-1
CASSVAAGGRTDTQYF | TGTGCCAGCAGCGTAGCGGCGGGGGGGCGGACAGATACGCAGTATTTT | TRBV9 | TRBD2 | - | TRBJ2-3